What follows are 19 T cell receptor beta chains derived from one specimen sequenced in a study of cytomegalovirus exposure and HLA in healthy donors. The PCR used 60 Vbeta and 13 Jbeta primers. Sequencing used immunoSEQ multiplex PCR; TCRdb keeps in-frame clones, though not all of them. The sample holds some 130,000 clones, 76% seen once. The sequencing input was PBMCs. The receptors shown here come from a middle-aged man in good health and CMV-seronegative.

This clone has a handful of counts. The V gene is TRBV29-1, the J gene TRBJ2-3; D is perhaps TRBD1 (6 bases). Trimming stripped 7 bases from V and 0 bases from J, with 23 bases between. Germline loops: CDR1 SQVTM, CDR2 ANQGSEA. The CDR3 is 17 residues long. The CDR3 spells CSAEVGGDHRSTDTQYF. The DNA of the CDR3 is TGCAGCGCCGAAGTAGGGGGAGACCACCGTAGCACAGATACGCAGTATTTT.

The chain carries TRBV9 and TRBJ2-3; 9 bases line up with TRBD2. The CDR3 is 16 residues long. Germline assignment: CDR1 SGDLS and CDR2 YYNGEE. J lost 1 base, V lost 3 bases, and 6 bases had no gene match. In nucleotides, the CDR3 is TGTGCCAGCAGCGCGGGGACTAGCAGAGGCACAGATACGCAGTATTTT. This encodes CASSAGTSRGTDTQYF.

The chain uses TRBV19 and TRBJ1-1; 9 positions match TRBD1. J lost 5 bases, V lost 10 bases, and 20 bases had no gene match. Germline V lookup: CDR1 LNHDA, CDR2 SQIVND (reference sequence). The CDR3 sequence is 17 residues long. CDR3 residues: CATLNRGTGNDGTEAFF. DNA for the CDR3: TGTGCCACCCTCAATCGAGGGACAGGGAATGATGGGACTGAAGCTTTCTTT.

V is TRBV7-2 and J is TRBJ2-7; TRBD1 matches at 8 bases. V shed 4 bases and J 7 bases; nucleotides not matched to a gene: 15. Germline assignment: CDR1 SGHTA and CDR2 FQGNSA. The CDR3 length is 16 residues. This CDR3 is CASSSPGGRISKEQYF. The CDR3 nucleotides are TGTGCCAGCAGCTCTCCAGGGGGCAGGATTTCGAAGGAGCAGTACTTC.

The V and J genes are TRBV19 and TRBJ2-7; 7 nucleotides align to TRBD1. The J segment lost 2 bases and the V segment lost 5 bases, leaving 9 bases of the junction unmatched. The length of the CDR3 is 15 residues. Germline CDR1 reads LNHDA; CDR2 reads SQIVND (reference sequence). CDR3: CASSYQGDPTYEQYF. The DNA for the CDR3 is TGTGCCAGTAGTTATCAGGGGGACCCTACCTACGAGCAGTACTTC.

The chain carries TRBV30 and TRBJ1-6, with D possibly matching TRBD1 (5 bases). This CDR3 comprises 13 residues. The V gene lost 2 bases and the J gene lost 5 bases, with 7 bases spanning the gap. The V gene's germline CDR1 is GTSNPN and CDR2 SVGIG (reference sequence). The CDR3 nucleotides are TGTGCCTGGAGTTCACAGGATAATTCACCCCTCCACTTT. Its protein product is CAWSSQDNSPLHF.

The chain is built from TRBV5-1 and TRBJ1-4, with a weak D call TRBD1 (6 bases). The CDR3 consists of 17 residues. Between the trimmed V and J ends, which lost 0 bases and 7 bases, there was a span of 19 bases. Germline CDR1 reads SGHRS; CDR2 reads YFSETQ. The CDR3 sequence: CASSLGSGTPGGEKLFF. The CDR3 DNA sequence: TGCGCCAGCAGCTTGGGATCGGGGACACCTGGCGGTGAAAAACTGTTTTTT.

The chain has TRBV7-2 and TRBJ1-2; 7 bases line up with TRBD1. Per the germline V gene, CDR1 is SGHTA and CDR2 is FQGNSA. The CDR3 covers 13 residues. V lost 5 bases and J lost 8; bases outside the gene matches: 8. CDR3 amino acids: CASSLIRQGGYTF. DNA of the CDR3: TGTGCCAGCAGCCTTATCCGACAGGGCGGCTACACCTTC. The whole variable domain, remainder taken from reference TRBV7-2 and TRBJ1-2, is GAGVSQSPSNKVTEKGKDVELRCDPISGHTALYWYRQSLGQGLEFLIYFQGNSAPDKSGLPSDRFSAERTGGSVSTLTIQRTQQEDSAVYLCASSLIRQGGYTFGSGTRLTVV.

The rearrangement uses TRBV13 and TRBJ1-5, with a weak D call TRBD1 (5 bases). Per germline, CDR1 PRHDT and CDR2 FYEKMQ (reference sequence). Trimming stripped 6 bases from V and 8 bases from J, with 14 bases between. The CDR3 consists of 13 residues. The CDR3 coding sequence is TGTGCCAGCAGGCTCGGGAGGGGAAAGCCCCAGCATTTT. Translating it yields CASRLGRGKPQHF.

The chain is built from TRBV13 and TRBJ2-1, with 7 bases lining up with TRBD1. The V segment lost 0 bases and the J segment 6 bases; nucleotides outside the gene matches: 2. Germline-derived CDR1 and CDR2 are PRHDT and FYEKMQ (reference sequence). This CDR3 comprises 14 residues. The CDR3 here is CASSLGQGFNEQFF. The CDR3 DNA is TGTGCCAGCAGCTTAGGACAGGGGTTCAATGAGCAGTTCTTC.

The rearrangement links TRBV27 to TRBJ2-7; 13 bases are shared with TRBD2. This CDR3 is 18 amino acids long. Unmatched junction bases numbered 11, after V lost 4 bases and J lost 2 bases. Germline CDR1 is MNHEY and CDR2 is SMNVEV (reference sequence). CDR3 protein: CASSSGLAGVPRTYEQYF. The CDR3, as DNA: TGTGCCAGCAGTTCCGGACTAGCGGGGGTACCCCGCACCTACGAGCAGTACTTC.

This clone was recorded a few times. The chain links TRBV2 to TRBJ2-7; D is unresolved. Trimming took off 1 base at V and 2 bases at J, with 9 bases between the two ends. The CDR3 has 14 residues. The V gene's germline CDR1 is SNHLY and CDR2 FYNNEI. DNA of the CDR3: TGTGCCAGCAGTGAAGTGGCCGACACCTACGAGCAGTACTTC. Its translation: CASSEVADTYEQYF.

The genes are TRBV6-1 and TRBJ2-7; 9 positions match TRBD1. With V trimmed by 2 bases and J by 1 base, 6 bases remained unmatched. There are 16 residues in the CDR3. The germline gives CDR1 MNHNS, CDR2 SASEGT. The CDR3 loop is CASSESGTGNSYEQYF. The CDR3 DNA is TGTGCCAGCAGTGAATCAGGGACAGGGAATTCCTACGAGCAGTACTTC.

The chain carries TRBV18 and TRBJ1-1, with TRBD1 matching 9 bases. Germline CDR1 is KGHSH and CDR2 is LQKENI. The CDR3 runs 17 residues. The ends lost 2 bases at V and 2 bases at J; junction bases unmatched: 9. CDR3 sequence reads: CASSPWVGDRVNTEAFF. The CDR3 DNA reads as TGTGCCAGCTCACCATGGGTCGGGGACAGGGTTAACACTGAAGCTTTCTTT. The variable domain in full, with the rest retrieved from reference TRBV18 and TRBJ1-1, is NAGVMQNPRHLVRRRGQEARLRCSPMKGHSHVYWYRQLPEEGLKFMVYLQKENIIDESGMPKERFSAEFPKEGPSILRIQQVVRGDSAAYFCASSPWVGDRVNTEAFFGQGTRLTVV.

Written as DNA, the CDR3 is TGTGCCAGCAGTTACCCTTACACCGGGGAGCTGTTTTTT. Encoded protein: CASSYPYTGELFF. The V call is TRBV6-5, the J call TRBJ2-2; D gene ambiguous. The CDR3 runs to 13 residues. Per the germline V gene, CDR1 is MNHEY and CDR2 is SVGAGI. V dropped 2 bases and J dropped 3 bases, with 4 bases sitting between them.

CDR3 protein: CASSKQEGADTEAFF. CDR3 bases: TGTGCCAGCAGCAAACAAGAGGGGGCTGACACTGAAGCTTTCTTT. V gene TRBV21-1 combines with J gene TRBJ1-1; the table's D call TRBD1 went unverified against the DNA. TRBV21-1 is tagged as a pseudogene. CDR3 size: 15 residues.

The V call is TRBV4-3, the J call TRBJ2-1; the D gene is possibly TRBD1 (7 bases). Germline V gene lookup returns CDR1 LGHNA and CDR2 YSLEER. The CDR3 has 13 residues. Deletions cut 5 bases from V and 5 bases from J, with 10 bases between. The CDR3 protein is CASSAGQNNEQFF. DNA of the CDR3: TGCGCCAGCAGCGCGGGACAGAACAATGAGCAGTTCTTC.

The genes are TRBV7-2 and TRBJ2-1; no clear D gene. CDR1 is SGHTA and CDR2 is FQGNSA in the germline V gene. The CDR3 sequence is 11 residues long. V lost 4 bases and J 6 bases, leaving 4 bases between the germline ends. The CDR3 is CASSYFNEQFF. The CDR3 nucleotides read TGTGCCAGCAGCTACTTCAATGAGCAGTTCTTC.

This chain uses TRBV7-9 with TRBJ2-1; D perhaps matches TRBD2 (5 bases). Germline CDR1 SEHNR, CDR2 FQNEAQ (reference sequence). CDR3 size: 13 residues. Trimming took 3 bases from V and 9 from J, leaving 12 bases between them. CDR3 DNA sequence: TGTGCCAGCAGCTTGGAATACCGGGGTGAGCAGTTCTTC. Translated, it gives CASSLEYRGEQFF.